The 25 T cell receptor beta chains listed next were all sequenced from one sample in a study of post-analysis software for immune sequencing data. Study-level points and caveats: The study found TRBV5-6, TRBV5-1 and TRBV20-1 among a few TRBV segments more frequent in patients than controls.

TCR beta cDNA libraries included unique molecular identifiers. TCRdb reprocessed the PCR reads via MiXCR and lists one record per CDR3 protein. Found here are 450,000 to 650,000 distinct CDR3 sequences, roughly 40% of them singletons; the top ten hold 1.5% to 2%. No cognate antigen is known for these TCRs. The sequencing sample was made of blood. These receptors were obtained from a girl between 5 and 17 years old with multiple sclerosis.

The rearrangement uses TRBV20-1 and TRBJ2-3; D is undetermined. CDR1 DFQATT and CDR2 SNEGSKA come from the germline V gene (reference sequence). Trimming removed 3 bases from V and 2 bases from J, with 15 bases in between. The CDR3 sequence is 15 residues long. CDR3 sequence: CSASGQMRTTDTQYF. In nucleotides, the CDR3 is TGCAGTGCTAGCGGGCAGATGAGAACCACAGATACGCAGTATTTT.

The gene calls are TRBV20-1 and TRBJ1-2; 8 bases are a match to TRBD1. CDR1 DFQATT and CDR2 SNEGSKA come from the germline V gene (reference sequence). After removal of 5 bases from V and 10 bases from J, the junction contained 12 bases not matched to a gene. The CDR3 is 13 residues long. CDR3 DNA sequence: TGCAGTGCTTCGGGACAGGTACTGGGGATCTACACCTTC. This codes for CSASGQVLGIYTF.

In the case of this clonotype: A read error may account for a junction end that differs from germline. The chain recombines TRBV9 with TRBJ2-2, with D tentatively TRBD2 (5 bases). This CDR3 spans 15 amino acids. Germline loops: CDR1 SGDLS, CDR2 YYNGEE. CDR3 amino acids: CASSVHSSNTGELFF. CDR3 nucleotides: TGTGCCAGCAGCGTACACTCTTCGAACACCGGGGAGTTGTTTTTT.

The J gene is TRBJ1-2, the V gene TRBV4-1, with no clear D. Germline CDR1 and CDR2: MGHRA and YSYEKL. This CDR3 has 19 amino acids. Trimming took off 0 bases at V and 4 bases at J, with 24 bases between the two ends. The DNA for the CDR3 is TGCGCCAGCAGCCAAGATTCTTGGGCAGGAGGGTTCTGGAGCTATGGCTACACCTTC. Its translation is CASSQDSWAGGFWSYGYTF.

The CDR3 loop reads CASSLAWGSNQPQHF. CDR3 DNA sequence: TGTGCCAGCAGCTTAGCGTGGGGGAGCAATCAGCCCCAGCATTTT. J is TRBJ1-5 and V is TRBV7-6, with D possibly being TRBD1 (5 bases). Trimming took off 0 bases at V and 1 base at J, with 7 bases between the two ends. Germline lookup yields CDR1 SGHVS and CDR2 FNYEAQ. The CDR3 runs 15 residues.

CDR3 sequence: CASSLSGEDSPLHF. CDR3 bases: TGTGCCAGCAGTTTATCTGGGGAGGATTCACCCCTCCACTTT. This chain uses TRBV12-3 or TRBV12-4 with TRBJ1-6; D uncertain. The CDR3 runs to 14 residues. The germline V and J ends were trimmed by 2 bases and 8 bases, with 10 bases remaining between them.

There are a few counts of this clonotype. The V and J genes are TRBV5-1 and TRBJ2-1; no definite D call. The germline gives CDR1 SGHRS, CDR2 YFSETQ. V was shortened by 0 bases and J by 8 bases, with 15 bases between the two germline ends. The CDR3 runs to 15 residues. The CDR3 nucleotides read TGCGCCAGCAGCTTGGGGCAGGTGGTAGTTCATGAGCAGTTCTTC. This gives the protein CASSLGQVVVHEQFF.

J is TRBJ2-5 and V is TRBV20-1; 13 bases match TRBD2. Germline lookup yields CDR1 DFQATT and CDR2 SNEGSKA (reference sequence). The CDR3 has 15 amino acids. V lost 3 bases and J lost 5; bases outside the gene matches: 6. In DNA form, the CDR3 reads TGCAGTGCTAGGCTGGGGACTAGCGGGGCTGAGACCCAGTACTTC. It yields the protein CSARLGTSGAETQYF.

This clonotype was detected only a few times. A much larger clone differs by one base, so this may be a read error. The gene calls are TRBV20-1 and TRBJ2-2; TRBD1 matches at 8 bases. Germline CDR1 and CDR2: DFQATT and SNEGSKA (reference sequence). The CDR3 has 14 amino acids. The CDR3 region is CSAGQGPHTGERFF. The CDR3 nucleotides read TGCAGTGCTGGACAGGGCCCCCACACCGGGGAGCGGTTTTTT.

The CDR3 region is CASTRMVDSTDTQYF. The CDR3 DNA is TGTGCCAGCACCCGTATGGTGGATAGCACAGATACGCAGTATTTT. This chain connects TRBV27 to TRBJ2-3; no reliable D call. V was clipped by 7 bases and J by 0 bases, with 14 bases between them. The germline V gene has CDR1 MNHEY and CDR2 SMNVEV (reference sequence). This CDR3 has 15 amino acids.

This clonotype was counted a few times. The chain uses TRBV3-1 and TRBJ2-3; 9 nucleotides align to TRBD2. There are 15 residues in the CDR3. With 4 bases clipped from V and 0 bases from J, the junction kept 2 bases outside the gene matches. CDR1 and CDR2 (germline): LGHDT, YNNKEL (reference sequence). The CDR3 protein is CASSRLAESTDTQYF. The CDR3 DNA follows: TGTGCCAGCAGCCGACTAGCGGAAAGCACAGATACGCAGTATTTT.

V gene TRBV4-2 combines with J gene TRBJ2-3; 9 bases map to TRBD2. The V gene end was trimmed by 1 base and the J gene end by 5 bases; junction bases not matched to a gene: 4. The CDR3 is 15 residues long. Germline V lookup: CDR1 LGHNA, CDR2 YNFKEQ. The CDR3 spells CASSQGGLAVDTQYF. CDR3 DNA: TGTGCCAGCAGCCAAGGGGGACTAGCAGTAGATACGCAGTATTTT.

This chain connects TRBV7-8 to TRBJ2-2; no clear D. Per germline, CDR1 SGHVS and CDR2 FQNEAQ. The CDR3 loop spans 13 amino acids. V was clipped by 5 bases and J by 5 bases, with 9 bases between them. DNA of the CDR3: TGTGCCAGCAGCAAACAGCTTACCGGGGAGCTGTTTTTT. The encoded protein is CASSKQLTGELFF. Together with reference TRBV7-8 and TRBJ2-2, the CDR3 gives the full variable domain: GAGVSQSPRYKVAKRGQDVALRCDPISGHVSLFWYQQALGQGPEFLTYFQNEAQLDKSGLPSDRFFAERPEGSVSTLKIQRTQQEDSAVYLCASSKQLTGELFFGEGSRLTVL.

CDR3 bases: TGTGCCAGCACCCCGAGCTCCGAGTACTACGAGCAGTACTTC. This encodes CASTPSSEYYEQYF. The chain carries TRBV6-9 and TRBJ2-4; no clear D gene. Matching the DNA end better, TRBJ2-7 makes the J call doubtful. The CDR3 is 14 residues long. Germline V lookup: CDR1 MNHGY, CDR2 SVAAGI.

The rearrangement links TRBV7-6 to TRBJ1-5; D may be TRBD1 (5 bases). The V end was cut by 5 bases, the J end by 3 bases, with 17 bases between. From germline, CDR1 is SGHVS and CDR2 FNYEAQ. This CDR3 contains 16 residues. The CDR3 protein is CASSLPIRDYNQPQHF. In DNA, the CDR3 is TGTGCCAGCAGCCTCCCAATCCGGGACTACAATCAGCCCCAGCATTTT.

This rearrangement joins TRBV21-1 to TRBJ2-5. TRBV21-1 is shown as a pseudogene. The CDR3 contains 13 residues. Here the CDR3 reads CASSKPHLETQYF. CDR3 DNA: TGTGCCAGCAGCAAACCCCATTTAGAGACCCAGTACTTC.

This clonotype was counted a few times. This rearrangement joins TRBV6-6 to TRBJ2-1; D is perhaps TRBD1 (5 bases). Trimming took off 2 bases at V and 5 bases at J, with 13 bases between the two ends. Germline V lookup: CDR1 MNHNY, CDR2 SVGAGI (reference sequence). The CDR3 runs 15 residues. CDR3: CASSYGQGHHNEQFF. The CDR3 nucleotides read TGTGCCAGCAGTTACGGCCAGGGTCATCACAATGAGCAGTTCTTC.

Notes on this clonotype: One end of the junction varies from germline; a read error may be responsible. The chain is built from TRBV5-1 and TRBJ2-2; TRBD1 or TRBD2 may be the D gene (5 bases each). Germline CDR1 is SGHRS and CDR2 is YFSETQ. This CDR3 has 17 residues. For the CDR3, the DNA is TGCGCCAACAGCCCCGCGTTGGTGGGGCGCGGGACCGGGGAGCTGTTTTTT. Residues: CANSPALVGRGTGELFF.

In this sample, this clonotype turned up a few times. The chain couples TRBV29-1 to TRBJ1-2; D is unresolved. V lost 0 bases, J lost 4 bases, and 6 bases lay in between. The CDR3 spans 12 residues. CDR1 is SQVTM, CDR2 ANQGSEA, per germline. Written as DNA, the CDR3 is TGCAGCGTTGAAGAGGACGGCTATGGCTACACCTTC. This sequence encodes CSVEEDGYGYTF. Full variable domain (rest looked up from reference TRBV29-1 and TRBJ1-2): SAVISQKPSRDICQRGTSLTIQCQVDSQVTMMFWYRQQPGQSLTLIATANQGSEATYESGFVIDKFPISRPNLTFSTLTVSNMSPEDSSIYLCSVEEDGYGYTFGSGTRLTVV.

The chain joins TRBV10-2 to TRBJ2-4, with 9 bases fitting TRBD2. The DNA end lines up better with TRBJ2-7; the J call may be wrong. Germline loops: CDR1 WSHSY, CDR2 SAAADI. The CDR3 has 15 residues. CDR3 sequence reads: CASKGVAGALYEQYF. In DNA, the CDR3 is TGCGCCAGCAAGGGGGTAGCGGGAGCACTTTACGAGCAGTACTTC.

About this clonotype: At one of its ends the junction is not consistent with the germline gene, which may arise from a read error. This rearrangement joins TRBV7-3 to TRBJ2-6; D gene uncertain. From germline, CDR1 is SGHTA and CDR2 FQGTGA. The CDR3 spans 16 residues. The CDR3 sequence: CTSSLSRASGANVLTF. As DNA, the CDR3 is TGTACCAGCAGCTTAAGCCGGGCCTCTGGGGCCAACGTCCTGACTTTC.

CDR3 DNA: TGTGCCAGCAGCCCCAAGGGGCGGGGATACGGGGAGACCCAGTACTTC. This gives the protein CASSPKGRGYGETQYF. V and J are TRBV7-3 and TRBJ2-5; maybe TRBD2 (6 bases). Trimming cost V 5 bases and J 5 bases, with 21 bases left between them. The CDR3 is 16 amino acids. From germline, CDR1 is SGHTA and CDR2 FQGTGA.

V and J are TRBV5-6 and TRBJ1-1, with 10 bases lining up with TRBD1. Germline values: CDR1 SGHDT, CDR2 YYEEEE. The CDR3 consists of 15 residues. Trimming at V came to 4 bases and at J to 5 bases, leaving 8 bases not matched to a gene. CDR3 amino acids: CASSPLGQGRTEAFF. CDR3 nucleotide sequence: TGTGCCAGCAGCCCGTTGGGACAGGGGAGAACTGAAGCTTTCTTT.

The chain has TRBV29-1 and TRBJ1-2, with 8 positions matching TRBD1. This CDR3 contains 12 residues. V lost 1 base, J lost 6 bases, and 1 base stayed unmatched. The V gene's germline CDR1 is SQVTM and CDR2 ANQGSEA. CDR3 region: CSVEAGGNGYTF. CDR3 DNA: TGCAGCGTTGAAGCAGGGGGCAATGGCTACACCTTC.

The rearrangement uses TRBV4-2 and TRBJ1-1, with D possibly TRBD1 on 5 matching bases. The CDR3 contains 17 residues. The germline gives CDR1 LGHNA, CDR2 YNFKEQ. V dropped 1 base and J dropped 7 bases, with 22 bases sitting between them. The CDR3 DNA follows: TGTGCCAGCAGCCAAGCTGAAGGCGGGACGACTGTCGGTGAAGCTTTCTTT. It specifies CASSQAEGGTTVGEAFF.